Following are 13 T cell receptor beta chains from one sample sequenced in a study of CD8 T cells in Susac syndrome. Random hexamers were used to reverse transcribe 0.5 to 1 ug of RNA. One entry per CDR3 protein, called by TCRdb with MiXCR from the immunoSEQ multiplex PCR reads. The data hold 100,000 to 150,000 distinct CDR3 sequences, with roughly 76% observed a single time. The sequenced sample was CD8+ T cells from PBMCs. The receptors derive from a human donor with multiple sclerosis.

This chain links TRBV5-8 with TRBJ2-5; D is uncertain. The CDR3 contains 13 residues. Germline CDR1 and CDR2: SGHTS and YDEGEE. V dropped 0 bases and J dropped 5 bases, with 8 bases sitting between them. The CDR3 DNA reads TGTGCCAGCAGCTTGGAACCAAAGGAGACCCAGTACTTC. Translation gives CASSLEPKETQYF.

J is TRBJ2-3 and V is TRBV9; the D gene is possibly TRBD2 (6 bases). The CDR3 runs to 16 residues. Germline V CDR1 and CDR2: SGDLS, YYNGEE. Between the trimmed V and J ends, which lost 1 base and 4 bases, there was a span of 16 bases. The CDR3 loop reads CASSVPNRGVADTQYF. The DNA of the CDR3 is TGTGCCAGCAGCGTACCAAACCGCGGGGTCGCAGATACGCAGTATTTT.

This rearrangement joins TRBV30 to TRBJ1-2; D not resolved. V was cut by 5 bases and J by 3 bases, with 7 bases left in between. Germline V gene sequence: CDR1 GTSNPN, CDR2 SVGIG (reference sequence). This CDR3 spans 11 amino acids. For the CDR3, the DNA is TGTGCCTGGGGGCAGGACTATGGCTACACCTTC. This gives the protein CAWGQDYGYTF.

This chain links TRBV14 with TRBJ1-1; 9 positions agree with TRBD1. J gave up 8 bases and V 5 bases, and 3 bases lay outside the gene matches. The CDR3 has 12 residues. From germline, CDR1 is SGHDN and CDR2 FVKESK. This chain's CDR3 is CASSMDRGEAFF. In DNA form, the CDR3 reads TGTGCCAGCAGCATGGACAGGGGAGAAGCTTTCTTT.

The chain has TRBV4-1 and TRBJ2-2; the D gene is possibly TRBD1 (6 bases). Per the germline V gene, CDR1 is MGHRA and CDR2 is YSYEKL. Deletions cut 4 bases from V and 7 bases from J, with 13 bases between. The CDR3 runs 14 residues. CDR3 in DNA: TGCGCCAGCAGCCGTACAGGGTTCGGCGGGGAGCTGTTTTTT. Protein sequence: CASSRTGFGGELFF.

This chain links TRBV27 with TRBJ2-7; 7 bases are a match to TRBD1. Germline values: CDR1 MNHEY, CDR2 SMNVEV (reference sequence). The trim removed 5 bases at V and 0 bases at J, leaving 4 bases unmatched. This CDR3 contains 14 residues. The CDR3 nucleotides read TGTGCCAGCAGTCCCGGGGACAGCTCCTACGAGCAGTACGTC. It specifies CASSPGDSSYEQYV.

The DNA of the CDR3 is TGTGCCAGCAGTAATTGGGACGGTCCCTCGGCATTAGGCTACACCTTC. It codes for CASSNWDGPSALGYTF. The chain is built from TRBV25-1 and TRBJ1-2; D perhaps matches TRBD1 (5 bases). Germline V gives CDR1 MGHDK, CDR2 SYGVNS. The CDR3 contains 16 residues. V lost 5 bases, J lost 8 bases, and 24 bases lay in between.

The CDR3 nucleotides are TGTGCCACCAGCGGGACAGAGTACGAGCAGTACTTC. Its translation: CATSGTEYEQYF. The rearrangement uses TRBV15 and TRBJ2-7, with 7 bases identical to TRBD1. CDR1 is LNHNV, CDR2 YYDKDF, per germline (reference sequence). The CDR3 runs 12 residues. After removal of 5 bases from V and 4 bases from J, the junction contained 2 bases not matched to a gene.

V and J are TRBV7-9 and TRBJ2-3; D is unclear. CDR3 length equals 12 residues. Per the germline V gene, CDR1 is SEHNR and CDR2 is FQNEAQ (reference sequence). V gave up 7 bases and J gave up 1 base, with 6 bases separating them. The CDR3 nucleotides read TGTGCCAGCACCCCGGGCACAGATACGCAGTATTTT. This codes for CASTPGTDTQYF.

The chain employs TRBV5-5 and TRBJ2-1, with 10 bases aligning to TRBD2. With V trimmed by 4 bases and J by 7 bases, 14 bases remained unmatched. Germline V gene lookup returns CDR1 SGHKS and CDR2 YYEKEE (reference sequence). The CDR3 loop spans 17 amino acids. CDR3 in DNA: TGTGCCAGCAGCCCCAAAGCGGGAGGGTATGGGTGGAATGAGCAGTTCTTC. Protein product: CASSPKAGGYGWNEQFF.

The chain couples TRBV11-2 to TRBJ2-2; unclear D gene. CDR3 size: 14 residues. Germline values: CDR1 SGHAT, CDR2 FQNNGV. Trimming removed 4 bases at V and 8 bases at J, with 14 bases between. CDR3 sequence (DNA): TGTGCCAGCAGCTCCAGACACGTGTATGGGGAGCTGTTTTTT. Protein product: CASSSRHVYGELFF.

V usage is TRBV27 and J usage is TRBJ2-1; D is perhaps TRBD1 (5 bases). The CDR3 totals 13 residues. The V gene's germline CDR1 is MNHEY and CDR2 SMNVEV (reference sequence). Trimming took 0 bases from V and 7 from J, leaving 7 bases between them. The DNA of the CDR3 is TGTGCCAGCAGTTTATCAGGGGCGAATGAGCAGTTCTTC. It is translated as CASSLSGANEQFF.

This chain connects TRBV5-4 to TRBJ1-2, with TRBD1 matching 7 bases. CDR1 is SGHNT and CDR2 is YYREEE in the germline V gene (reference sequence). V shed 4 bases, J shed 7 bases, and the junction held 4 bases outside the gene matches. The CDR3 sequence is 12 residues long. This chain's CDR3 is CASSRAGGGYTF. CDR3 nucleotide sequence: TGTGCCAGCAGCCGGGCAGGGGGTGGCTACACCTTC. The entire variable domain, with the rest obtained from reference TRBV5-4 and TRBJ1-2, is as follows: ETGVTQSPTHLIKTRGQQVTLRCSSQSGHNTVSWYQQALGQGPQFIFQYYREEENGRGNFPPRFSGLQFPNYSSELNVNALELDDSALYLCASSRAGGGYTFGSGTRLTVV.